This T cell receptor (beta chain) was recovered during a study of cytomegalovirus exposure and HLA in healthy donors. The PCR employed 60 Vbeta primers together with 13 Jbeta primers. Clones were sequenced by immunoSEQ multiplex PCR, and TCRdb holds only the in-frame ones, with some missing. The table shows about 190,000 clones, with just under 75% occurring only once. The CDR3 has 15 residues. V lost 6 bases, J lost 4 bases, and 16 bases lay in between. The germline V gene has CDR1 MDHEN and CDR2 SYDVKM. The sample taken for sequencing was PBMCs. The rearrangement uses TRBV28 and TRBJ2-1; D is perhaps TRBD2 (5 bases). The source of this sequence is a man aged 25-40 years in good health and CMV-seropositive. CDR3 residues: CASSPAGIIYNEQFF. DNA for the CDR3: TGTGCCAGCAGCCCTGCGGGCATTATATACAATGAGCAGTTCTTC. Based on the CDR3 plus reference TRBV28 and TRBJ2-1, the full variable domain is DVKVTQSSRYLVKRTGEKVFLECVQDMDHENMFWYRQDPGLGLRLIYFSYDVKMKEKGDIPEGYSVSREKKERFSLILESASTNQTSMYLCASSPAGIIYNEQFFGPGTRLTVL.